What follows are 10 T cell receptor beta chains derived from one specimen sequenced in a study of beta chain features in type 1 diabetes. Isolated RNA was reverse transcribed in full, so expressed TCRB transcripts were sequenced. Some clones are missing from TCRdb's copy, which holds only in-frame ones; the method was immunoSEQ multiplex PCR. The sample lists roughly 300,000 clones; around 9.7% were seen once. No antigens are known for them. Whole-study results and caveats: TCRB CDR3s were moderately but significantly shorter in Type 1 diabetes patients in all four CD4+ subsets.

The sample taken for sequencing was central memory CD4+ T cells from blood. All receptors derive from a young man with type 1 diabetes.

This clone was recorded a few times. The J gene is TRBJ1-1, the V gene TRBV5-5, with D possibly TRBD1 on 5 matching bases. The V and J ends lost 1 base and 6 bases respectively, with 10 bases between them. The V gene's germline CDR1 is SGHKS and CDR2 YYEKEE (reference sequence). The CDR3 is 13 residues long. The CDR3 bases are TGTGCCAGCAGCTTGATAGGGGACCCTGAAGCTTTCTTT. Its protein is CASSLIGDPEAFF.

This clone occurred a few times. This sequence joins TRBV10-3 and TRBJ1-2; D remains ambiguous. The CDR3 runs to 14 residues. Trimming took off 10 bases at V and 4 bases at J, with 19 bases between the two ends. Looked up from germline, CDR1 is ENHRY and CDR2 is SYGVKD. The DNA of the CDR3 is TGTGCCACTTGTGTGGAGCAGGAGAGCTATGGCTACACCTTC. Its protein is CATCVEQESYGYTF.

To note about this clone: In the same sample, other DNA sequences code for this CDR3. V and J are TRBV2 and TRBJ1-2; D not resolved. Germline CDR1 is SNHLY and CDR2 is FYNNEI. V was trimmed by 7 bases and J by 7 bases, leaving 28 bases between them. This CDR3 is built from 17 residues. This CDR3 is CASTQNMLVLSGGGYTF. CDR3 nucleotide sequence: TGTGCCAGCACCCAAAATATGCTGGTTTTATCTGGTGGTGGCTACACCTTC. The full variable domain, with the rest looked up from reference TRBV2 and TRBJ1-2, is EPEVTQTPSHQVTQMGQEVILRCVPISNHLYFYWYRQILGQKVEFLVSFYNNEISEKSEIFDDQFSVERPDGSNFTLKIRSTKLEDSAMYFCASTQNMLVLSGGGYTFGSGTRLTVV.

V is TRBV25-1 and J is TRBJ2-5, with a tentative D call TRBD1 (5 bases). V lost 3 bases to trimming and J lost 7 bases, with 21 bases between them. The germline V gene has CDR1 MGHDK and CDR2 SYGVNS. This CDR3 region has 16 residues. The CDR3 DNA sequence: TGTGCCAGCAGTGACAGGGATACTAACTCCGTCGGGACCCAGTACTTC. Translating gives CASSDRDTNSVGTQYF.

The chain couples TRBV7-2 to TRBJ1-2; the match to TRBD1 covers 7 bases. The CDR3 extends over 16 amino acids. CDR1 SGHTA and CDR2 FQGNSA come from the germline V gene. V gave up 5 bases and J gave up 3 bases; unmatched junction bases: 12. The CDR3: CASSVKGQALDYGYTF. The CDR3 coding sequence is TGTGCCAGCAGCGTAAAAGGACAGGCGCTGGACTATGGCTACACCTTC. Variable domain in full (rest from reference TRBV7-2 and TRBJ1-2): GAGVSQSPSNKVTEKGKDVELRCDPISGHTALYWYRQSLGQGLEFLIYFQGNSAPDKSGLPSDRFSAERTGGSVSTLTIQRTQQEDSAVYLCASSVKGQALDYGYTFGSGTRLTVV.

The genes are TRBV2 and TRBJ2-7; 7 bases are shared with TRBD2. Trimming removed 6 bases from V and 6 bases from J; junction bases left unmatched: 2. Germline lookup yields CDR1 SNHLY and CDR2 FYNNEI. The CDR3 length is 11 residues. CDR3 sequence (DNA): TGTGCCAGCAGCGGGGAGGGCGAGCAGTACTTC. Protein sequence: CASSGEGEQYF.

A remark on this clone: A single base separates this from a much larger clone, so it may be a read error. CDR3 sequence reads: CASSNDRERGEQFF. Here the CDR3 DNA reads TGTGCCAGTAGTAACGACAGGGAAAGGGGTGAGCAGTTCTTC. V and J are TRBV19 and TRBJ2-1; 7 bases are a match to TRBD1. Looked up from germline, CDR1 is LNHDA and CDR2 is SQIVND (reference sequence). Trimming cost V 4 bases and J 9 bases; bases outside gene matches: 9. The length of the CDR3 is 14 residues.

This clone was seen only a few times. Other DNA variants within this sample encode the same CDR3. The V and J genes are TRBV7-9 and TRBJ1-1; D unclear. The CDR3 runs to 13 residues. CDR1 is SEHNR, CDR2 FQNEAQ, per germline (reference sequence). V lost 1 base and J lost 5, with 8 bases in between. For the CDR3, the DNA is TGTGCCAGCAGCTTAGGAGTAGATACTGAAGCTTTCTTT. Protein sequence: CASSLGVDTEAFF.

V and J are TRBV19 and TRBJ2-6; D gene ambiguous. From germline, CDR1 is LNHDA and CDR2 SQIVND (reference sequence). With 4 bases removed from V and 0 bases from J, the gap between germline ends came to 13 bases. This CDR3 spans 17 amino acids. The CDR3 nucleotides read TGTGCCAGTAGTAAGGACGGAAAGAGCTCTGGGGCCAACGTCCTGACTTTC. It specifies CASSKDGKSSGANVLTF.

V is TRBV9 and J is TRBJ2-3; D not certain. This CDR3 contains 12 residues. Germline V gene sequence: CDR1 SGDLS, CDR2 YYNGEE. V lost 7 bases and J 0 bases, leaving 6 bases between the germline ends. The CDR3 loop is CASARSTDTQYF. CDR3 DNA: TGTGCCAGCGCGAGGAGCACAGATACGCAGTATTTT.